This passage covers 31 T cell receptor beta chains from one sample sequenced in a study of blood T cell repertoires in COVID-19. The table came from immunoSEQ multiplex PCR; TCRdb's copy has only in-frame clones and leaves some out. The sample holds under 100,000 clones, 87% seen once. Material for sequencing was peripheral blood. Every receptor here comes from a human donor in a cohort sampled during active COVID-19.

The gene calls are TRBV7-6 and TRBJ1-4; 7 positions agree with TRBD1. Looked up from germline, CDR1 is SGHVS and CDR2 is FNYEAQ. The CDR3 loop spans 15 amino acids. The junction had 10 bases not matched to a gene; V was cut back by 5 bases and J by 7 bases. CDR3 amino acids: CASSLTGVLSEKLFF. The CDR3, as DNA: TGTGCCAGCAGCCTTACAGGGGTTTTGAGTGAAAAACTGTTTTTT.

The V and J genes are TRBV2 and TRBJ2-7, with TRBD1 matching over 10 bases. Trimming took 6 bases from V and 3 from J; bases not matched to a gene: 8. The CDR3 has 15 amino acids. CDR1 and CDR2 from the germline V gene are SNHLY and FYNNEI. DNA of the CDR3: TGTGCCAGCAGGGATCCGACAGGGGGCATCTACGAGCAGTACTTC. This encodes CASRDPTGGIYEQYF.

V gene TRBV5-1 combines with J gene TRBJ1-1; D unresolved. The CDR3 length is 13 residues. Germline V lookup: CDR1 SGHRS, CDR2 YFSETQ. V was shortened by 1 base and J by 0 bases, with 4 bases between the two germline ends. Here the CDR3 reads CASSLPMNTEAFF. In DNA form, the CDR3 reads TGCGCCAGCAGCTTGCCCATGAACACTGAAGCTTTCTTT.

This clone has only a few counts. The rearrangement links TRBV4-1 to TRBJ2-7, with a weak D call TRBD1 (6 bases). The CDR3 is 15 residues long. The V end lost 4 bases, the J end lost 3 bases, and 16 bases lay between the germline ends. Per the germline V gene, CDR1 is MGHRA and CDR2 is YSYEKL. The CDR3 region is CASSLNRAQDYEQYF. CDR3 nucleotide sequence: TGCGCCAGCAGCCTAAACAGGGCGCAAGACTACGAGCAGTACTTC.

The chain employs TRBV6-5 and TRBJ1-3; 9 bases are a match to TRBD1. This CDR3 has 16 residues. The V gene's germline CDR1 is MNHEY and CDR2 SVGAGI. The junction had 6 bases not matched to a gene; V was cut back by 2 bases and J by 4 bases. The CDR3: CASSYDGTGTGNTIYF. The CDR3 DNA reads as TGTGCCAGCAGTTACGACGGGACAGGGACGGGAAACACCATATATTTT.

This clone came up once. The CDR3 sequence: CASRKRDRGSWEQYF. The DNA of the CDR3 is TGTGCCAGCAGAAAGCGGGACAGGGGGTCTTGGGAGCAGTACTTC. The V and J genes are TRBV6-5 and TRBJ2-7; 11 nucleotides align to TRBD1. The CDR3 totals 15 residues. V was clipped by 6 bases and J by 7 bases; unmatched bases: 11. Germline CDR1 reads MNHEY; CDR2 reads SVGAGI.

The chain employs TRBV29-1 and TRBJ2-1; possibly TRBD1 for D (5 bases). The CDR3 length is 12 residues. V lost 3 bases, J lost 7 bases, and 10 bases lay in between. Germline CDR1 and CDR2: SQVTM and ANQGSEA. CDR3 amino acids: CSVDRVANEQFF. The DNA of the CDR3 is TGCAGCGTTGACAGGGTCGCGAATGAGCAGTTCTTC.

This chain uses TRBV6-5 with TRBJ1-1; D unresolved. Trimming pared 2 bases from V and 11 bases from J, leaving 9 bases between. The CDR3 contains 11 residues. Germline V gene sequence: CDR1 MNHEY, CDR2 SVGAGI. The chain's CDR3 is CASSYRRKAFF. In DNA, the CDR3 is TGTGCCAGCAGTTACCGGAGAAAGGCTTTCTTT.

V gene TRBV5-6 combines with J gene TRBJ2-1; 9 bases agree with TRBD1. After removal of 5 bases from V and 7 bases from J, the junction contained 10 bases not matched to a gene. The CDR3 runs to 15 residues. Per germline, CDR1 SGHDT and CDR2 YYEEEE. The DNA for the CDR3 is TGTGCCAGCAGGTACAGGGGGCTTACGGGTAATGAGCAGTTCTTC. Its protein product is CASRYRGLTGNEQFF. The whole variable domain, filled in from reference TRBV5-6 and TRBJ2-1, reads DAGVTQSPTHLIKTRGQQVTLRCSPKSGHDTVSWYQQALGQGPQFIFQYYEEEERQRGNFPDRFSGHQFPNYSSELNVNALLLGDSALYLCASRYRGLTGNEQFFGPGTRLTVL.

This chain joins TRBV30 and TRBJ1-6; no definite D call. This CDR3 spans 16 amino acids. The germline CDR1 and CDR2 sequences are GTSNPN and SVGIG (reference sequence). The V end lost 0 bases, the J end lost 0 bases, and 9 bases lay between the germline ends. Here the CDR3 reads CAWSVAGSSYNSPLHF. The CDR3 DNA sequence: TGTGCCTGGAGTGTTGCCGGGAGCTCCTATAATTCACCCCTCCACTTT.

This clone was seen a single time. This chain uses TRBV7-9 with TRBJ1-1; TRBD1 aligns across 9 bases. The CDR3 runs to 16 residues. V dropped 5 bases and J dropped 1; count of bases not matched to a gene: 8. Per germline, CDR1 SEHNR and CDR2 FQNEAQ (reference sequence). The CDR3 region has the DNA TGTGCCAGCAGCCCGCCTGTGGGACAGGGGAACACTGAAGCTTTCTTT. Translating it yields CASSPPVGQGNTEAFF.

The genes are TRBV7-3 and TRBJ2-5, with TRBD1 matching 7 bases. Trimming removed 6 bases from V and 8 bases from J; junction bases left unmatched: 9. This CDR3 spans 13 amino acids. CDR1 and CDR2 (germline): SGHTA, FQGTGA. This chain's CDR3 is CASSRQGQPTQYF. CDR3 in DNA: TGTGCCAGCAGTAGACAGGGCCAACCAACCCAGTACTTC.

V usage is TRBV6-5 and J usage is TRBJ1-4; D is ambiguous. V lost 7 bases and J lost 7, with 16 bases in between. The CDR3 consists of 14 residues. The germline CDR1 and CDR2 sequences are MNHEY and SVGAGI. The CDR3 loop is CASKEQAAGEKLFF. CDR3 coding DNA: TGTGCCAGCAAGGAGCAGGCGGCGGGTGAAAAACTGTTTTTT.

V gene TRBV9 combines with J gene TRBJ2-1, with a tentative D call TRBD2 (7 bases). The germline CDR1 and CDR2 sequences are SGDLS and YYNGEE. This CDR3 has 17 residues. V was clipped by 6 bases and J by 1 base, with 20 bases between them. The CDR3, as DNA: TGTGCCAGCACCCCGCGAGACGGGGGGCAATCCTACAATGAGCAGTTCTTC. Its protein is CASTPRDGGQSYNEQFF.

This clone was counted only a few times. This chain uses TRBV5-6 with TRBJ1-2, with 8 bases that match TRBD1. Germline loops: CDR1 SGHDT, CDR2 YYEEEE. The CDR3 is made up of 13 amino acids. V lost 4 bases to trimming and J lost 7 bases; unmatched junction nucleotides: 6. The CDR3 coding sequence is TGTGCCAGCAGCCCTCAGGGGGCGCGTGGCTACACCTTC. Its protein product is CASSPQGARGYTF.

The chain links TRBV15 to TRBJ2-1; 8 positions match TRBD1. Germline V gene data show CDR1 as LNHNV and CDR2 as YYDKDF (reference sequence). V shed 5 bases, J shed 5 bases, and the junction held 5 bases outside the gene matches. The CDR3 is 14 amino acids. The CDR3 is CATSPGQVNNEQFF. The CDR3 DNA sequence: TGTGCCACCAGCCCGGGACAGGTTAACAATGAGCAGTTCTTC.

The chain recombines TRBV18 with TRBJ2-1, with 8 bases identical to TRBD1. V was pared by 8 bases and J by 7 bases, with 7 bases of the junction left unmatched. This CDR3 has 13 amino acids. CDR1 is KGHSH and CDR2 is LQKENI in the germline V gene. In nucleotides, the CDR3 is TGTGCCAGCGCCTCTGGGACAGGTAATGAGCAGTTCTTC. Protein sequence: CASASGTGNEQFF. The whole variable domain, remainder taken from reference TRBV18 and TRBJ2-1, is NAGVMQNPRHLVRRRGQEARLRCSPMKGHSHVYWYRQLPEEGLKFMVYLQKENIIDESGMPKERFSAEFPKEGPSILRIQQVVRGDSAAYFCASASGTGNEQFFGPGTRLTVL.

The chain joins TRBV30 to TRBJ2-5, with TRBD1 matching 8 bases. This CDR3 contains 14 residues. Germline CDR1 reads GTSNPN; CDR2 reads SVGIG (reference sequence). After removal of 1 base from V and 5 bases from J, the junction contained 6 bases not matched to a gene. CDR3 sequence: CAWSGQGARETQYF. The CDR3 coding sequence is TGTGCCTGGAGTGGGCAGGGGGCTCGGGAGACCCAGTACTTC.

V gene TRBV29-1 combines with J gene TRBJ2-3, with D possibly matching TRBD2 (6 bases). CDR1 and CDR2 from the germline V gene are SQVTM and ANQGSEA. The germline V and J ends were trimmed by 4 bases and 6 bases, with 14 bases remaining between them. The CDR3 has 13 residues. CDR3 loop: CSVAKQGGDTQYF. The CDR3 region has the DNA TGCAGCGTTGCGAAGCAGGGAGGCGATACGCAGTATTTT.

The genes are TRBV25-1 and TRBJ1-1; the match to TRBD1 covers 10 bases. CDR3 size: 12 residues. With V trimmed by 6 bases and J by 5 bases, 0 bases remained unmatched. Per the germline V gene, CDR1 is MGHDK and CDR2 is SYGVNS. The CDR3 DNA sequence: TGTGCCAGCAGGGACAGGGGGACTGAAGCTTTCTTT. As protein: CASRDRGTEAFF.

The chain combines TRBV7-9 with TRBJ1-5; unclear D gene. Per the germline V gene, CDR1 is SEHNR and CDR2 is FQNEAQ (reference sequence). This CDR3 spans 14 amino acids. With 8 bases removed from V and 2 bases from J, the gap between germline ends came to 13 bases. The CDR3 region is CASGTYGGNQPQHF. CDR3 nucleotide sequence: TGTGCCAGCGGCACCTACGGGGGCAATCAGCCCCAGCATTTT.

This chain connects TRBV6-6 to TRBJ2-7; the D gene is possibly TRBD1 (6 bases). Per the germline V gene, CDR1 is MNHNY and CDR2 is SVGAGI (reference sequence). The V gene lost 6 bases and the J gene lost 3 bases, with 9 bases spanning the gap. This CDR3 comprises 12 residues. The CDR3 loop reads CASSTDSYEQYF. Here the CDR3 DNA reads TGTGCCAGCAGCACGGACAGCTACGAGCAGTACTTC.

V is TRBV5-6 and J is TRBJ1-6; TRBD1 aligns across 9 bases. Germline values: CDR1 SGHDT, CDR2 YYEEEE. V gave up 5 bases and J gave up 7 bases; unmatched junction bases: 7. This CDR3 region has 15 residues. The CDR3 nucleotides are TGTGCCAGCAGACGACAGGGGGTTGGAAATTCACCCCTCCACTTT. This gives the protein CASRRQGVGNSPLHF.

V usage is TRBV7-9 and J usage is TRBJ2-5; D call uncertain. This CDR3 has 13 amino acids. Trimming removed 5 bases from V and 4 bases from J, with 11 bases in between. From germline, CDR1 is SEHNR and CDR2 FQNEAQ (reference sequence). The CDR3 nucleotides are TGTGCCAGCAGCCTAATGGGCCGAGAGACCCAGTACTTC. Its translation: CASSLMGRETQYF.

V usage is TRBV5-1 and J usage is TRBJ2-3; D remains unclear. CDR3 length: 14 amino acids. Germline lookup yields CDR1 SGHRS and CDR2 YFSETQ. V lost 4 bases and J lost 2, with 11 bases in between. Here the CDR3 reads CASSINGDTDTQYF. As DNA, the CDR3 is TGCGCCAGCAGCATTAACGGAGACACAGATACGCAGTATTTT.

The rearrangement links TRBV24-1 to TRBJ2-2; TRBD1 matches 9 bases. The CDR3 consists of 16 residues. Germline CDR1 and CDR2: KGHDR and SFDVKD. J was trimmed by 5 bases and V by 3 bases; bases with no gene match: 6. The CDR3, as DNA: TGTGCCACCAGTGATCGTGACAGGGGGGAGACCGGGGAGCTGTTTTTT. This sequence encodes CATSDRDRGETGELFF.

The V gene is TRBV14, the J gene TRBJ1-3; 9 nucleotides match TRBD1. CDR3 length equals 14 residues. The trim removed 5 bases at V and 7 bases at J, leaving 6 bases unmatched. Germline V gene sequence: CDR1 SGHDN, CDR2 FVKESK. CDR3 DNA: TGTGCCAGCAGCTTCGGGACAGGGAGTAACACCATATATTTT. This sequence encodes CASSFGTGSNTIYF.

The V call is TRBV5-4, the J call TRBJ2-7, with 8 bases identical to TRBD1. V was pared by 1 base and J by 2 bases, with 5 bases of the junction left unmatched. The CDR3 covers 15 residues. In germline, CDR1 is SGHNT, CDR2 YYREEE (reference sequence). The CDR3 region is CASSLSGQAAYEQYF. The DNA for the CDR3 is TGTGCCAGCAGCTTGTCGGGACAGGCTGCCTACGAGCAGTACTTC.

The chain uses TRBV28 and TRBJ1-6; possibly TRBD1 for D (6 bases). The CDR3 consists of 13 residues. V lost 3 bases to trimming and J lost 10 bases, with 10 bases between them. CDR1 MDHEN and CDR2 SYDVKM come from the germline V gene. CDR3 nucleotides: TGTGCCAGCAGTTTTCAGGGGCGCTCACCCCTCCACTTT. This encodes CASSFQGRSPLHF.

The CDR3 sequence is CASSLVGDEQYF. CDR3 nucleotide sequence: TGTGCCAGCAGCTTGGTGGGAGACGAGCAGTACTTC. The chain links TRBV5-6 to TRBJ2-7, with D perhaps TRBD2 (5 bases). This CDR3 contains 12 residues. Trimming removed 0 bases from V and 5 bases from J, with 6 bases in between. CDR1 SGHDT and CDR2 YYEEEE come from the germline V gene.

The rearrangement links TRBV5-5 to TRBJ1-2, with TRBD1 matching 8 bases. With 5 bases clipped from V and 12 bases from J, the junction kept 12 bases outside the gene matches. Germline V lookup: CDR1 SGHKS, CDR2 YYEKEE (reference sequence). The CDR3 is 13 residues long. CDR3 DNA: TGTGCCAGCAGGAATGACGGGACAGGTTTTGACACCTTC. Translation gives CASRNDGTGFDTF.